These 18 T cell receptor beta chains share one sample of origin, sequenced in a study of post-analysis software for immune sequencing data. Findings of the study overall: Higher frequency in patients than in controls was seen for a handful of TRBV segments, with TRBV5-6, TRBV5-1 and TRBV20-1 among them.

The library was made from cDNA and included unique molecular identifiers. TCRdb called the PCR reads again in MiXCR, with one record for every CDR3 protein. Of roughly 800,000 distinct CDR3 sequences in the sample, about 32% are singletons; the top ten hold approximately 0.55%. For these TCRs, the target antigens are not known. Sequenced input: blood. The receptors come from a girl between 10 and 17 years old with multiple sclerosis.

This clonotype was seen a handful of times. CDR3 sequence: CASSWRQSGEKLFF. CDR3 DNA sequence: TGCGCCAGCAGCTGGAGACAGTCGGGTGAAAAACTGTTTTTT. The rearrangement uses TRBV5-1 and TRBJ1-4; D perhaps matches TRBD1 (5 bases). V dropped 3 bases and J dropped 7 bases, with 13 bases sitting between them. The CDR3 spans 14 residues. Germline-derived CDR1 and CDR2 are SGHRS and YFSETQ.

The DNA of the CDR3 is TGCAGTGCTATTTCGCCTAGCGGGGGGAGCTCCTACAATGAGCAGTTCTTC. Its translation: CSAISPSGGSSYNEQFF. The chain recombines TRBV20-1 with TRBJ2-1; 11 nucleotides agree with TRBD2. The CDR3 length is 17 residues. Per germline, CDR1 DFQATT and CDR2 SNEGSKA (reference sequence). The V gene end was trimmed by 4 bases and the J gene end by 0 bases; junction bases not matched to a gene: 8.

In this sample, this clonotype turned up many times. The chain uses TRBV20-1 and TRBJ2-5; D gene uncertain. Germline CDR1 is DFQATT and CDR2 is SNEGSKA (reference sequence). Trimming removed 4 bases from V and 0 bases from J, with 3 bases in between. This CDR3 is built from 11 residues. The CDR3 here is CSATYQETQYF. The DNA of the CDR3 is TGCAGTGCTACTTACCAAGAGACCCAGTACTTC.

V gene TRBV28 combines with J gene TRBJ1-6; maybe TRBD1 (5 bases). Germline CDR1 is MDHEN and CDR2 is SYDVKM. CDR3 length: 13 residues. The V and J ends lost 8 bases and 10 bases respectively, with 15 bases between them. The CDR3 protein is CASRFQGASPLHF. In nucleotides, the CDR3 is TGTGCCAGCCGATTTCAGGGAGCCTCACCCCTCCACTTT.

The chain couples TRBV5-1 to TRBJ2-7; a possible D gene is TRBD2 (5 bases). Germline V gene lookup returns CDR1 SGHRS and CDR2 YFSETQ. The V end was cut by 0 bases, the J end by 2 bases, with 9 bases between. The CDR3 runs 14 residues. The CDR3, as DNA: TGCGCCAGCAGCTTGGTCCACGGGGCCTACGAGCAGTACTTC. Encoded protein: CASSLVHGAYEQYF.

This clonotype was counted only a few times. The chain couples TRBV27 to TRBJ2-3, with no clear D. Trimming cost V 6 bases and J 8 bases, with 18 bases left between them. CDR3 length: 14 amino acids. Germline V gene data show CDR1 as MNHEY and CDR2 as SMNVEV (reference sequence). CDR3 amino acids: CASRSGPTLGTQYF. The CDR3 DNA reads TGTGCCAGCAGATCGGGCCCGACCCTAGGTACGCAGTATTTT.

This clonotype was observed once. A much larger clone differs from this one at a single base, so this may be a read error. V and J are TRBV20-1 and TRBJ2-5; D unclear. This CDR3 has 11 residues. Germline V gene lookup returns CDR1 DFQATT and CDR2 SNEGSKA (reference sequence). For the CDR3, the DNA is TGCAGGGCTGGACACCAAGAGACCCAGTACTTC. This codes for CRAGHQETQYF.

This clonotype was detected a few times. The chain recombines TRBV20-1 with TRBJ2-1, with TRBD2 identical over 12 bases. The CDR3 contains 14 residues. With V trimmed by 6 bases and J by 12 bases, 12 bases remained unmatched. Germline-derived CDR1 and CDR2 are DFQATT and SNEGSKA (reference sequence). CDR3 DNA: TGCAGTGCAGAGGCGGGACTAGCGGGTATAGGGCAGTTCTTC. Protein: CSAEAGLAGIGQFF.

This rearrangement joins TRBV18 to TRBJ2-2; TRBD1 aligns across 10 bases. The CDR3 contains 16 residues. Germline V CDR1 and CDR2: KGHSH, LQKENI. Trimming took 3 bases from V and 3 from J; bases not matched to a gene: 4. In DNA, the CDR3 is TGTGCCAGCTCACCTGGGACAGGGGACCACACCGGGGAGCTGTTTTTT. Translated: CASSPGTGDHTGELFF.

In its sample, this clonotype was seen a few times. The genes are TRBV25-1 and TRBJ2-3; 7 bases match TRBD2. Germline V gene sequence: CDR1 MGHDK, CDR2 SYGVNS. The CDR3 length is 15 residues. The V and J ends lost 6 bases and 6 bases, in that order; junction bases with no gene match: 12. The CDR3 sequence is CASRAWGGPHDTQYF. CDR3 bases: TGTGCCAGCAGAGCCTGGGGAGGGCCCCATGATACGCAGTATTTT.

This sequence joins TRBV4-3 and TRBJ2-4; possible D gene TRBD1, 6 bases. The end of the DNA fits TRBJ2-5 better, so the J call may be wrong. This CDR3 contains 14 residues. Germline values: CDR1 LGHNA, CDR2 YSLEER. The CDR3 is CASSRSTGLETQYF. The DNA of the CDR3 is TGCGCCAGCAGCCGGTCGACAGGTCTAGAGACCCAGTACTTC.

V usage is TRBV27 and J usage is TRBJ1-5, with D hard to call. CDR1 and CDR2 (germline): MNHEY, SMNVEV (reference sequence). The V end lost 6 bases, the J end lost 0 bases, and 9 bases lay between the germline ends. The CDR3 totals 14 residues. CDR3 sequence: CASRDGLSNQPQHF. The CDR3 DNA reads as TGTGCCAGCAGAGACGGCCTTAGCAATCAGCCCCAGCATTTT.

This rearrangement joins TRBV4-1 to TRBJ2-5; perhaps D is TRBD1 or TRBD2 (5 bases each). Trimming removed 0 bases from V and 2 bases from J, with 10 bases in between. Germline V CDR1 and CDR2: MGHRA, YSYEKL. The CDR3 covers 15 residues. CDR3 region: CASSQDRGRQETQYF. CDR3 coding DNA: TGCGCCAGCAGCCAAGATCGGGGCAGGCAAGAGACCCAGTACTTC.

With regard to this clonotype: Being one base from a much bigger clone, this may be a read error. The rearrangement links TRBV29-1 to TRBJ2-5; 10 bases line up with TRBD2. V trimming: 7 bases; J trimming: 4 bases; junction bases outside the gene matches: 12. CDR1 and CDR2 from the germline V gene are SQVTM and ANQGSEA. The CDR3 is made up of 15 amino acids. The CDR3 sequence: CSADNSRTSGETQYF. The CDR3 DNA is TGCAGCGCTGATAACAGCCGGACTAGCGGAGAGACCCAGTACTTC.

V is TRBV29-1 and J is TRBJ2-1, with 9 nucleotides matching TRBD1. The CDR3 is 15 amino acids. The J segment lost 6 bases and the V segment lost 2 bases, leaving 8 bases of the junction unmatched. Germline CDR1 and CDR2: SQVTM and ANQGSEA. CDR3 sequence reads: CSVESWDRVSNEQFF. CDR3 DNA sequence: TGCAGCGTTGAATCGTGGGACAGGGTAAGCAATGAGCAGTTCTTC.

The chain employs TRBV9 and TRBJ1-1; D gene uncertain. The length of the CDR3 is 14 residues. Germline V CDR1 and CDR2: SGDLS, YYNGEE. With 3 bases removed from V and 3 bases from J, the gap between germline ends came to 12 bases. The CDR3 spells CASSDLFRHTEAFF. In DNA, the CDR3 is TGTGCCAGCAGCGACCTCTTCCGCCACACTGAAGCTTTCTTT. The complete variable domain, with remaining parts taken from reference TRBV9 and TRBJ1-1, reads DSGVTQTPKHLITATGQRVTLRCSPRSGDLSVYWYQQSLDQGLQFLIQYYNGEERAKGNILERFSAQQFPDLHSELNLSSLELGDSALYFCASSDLFRHTEAFFGQGTRLTVV.

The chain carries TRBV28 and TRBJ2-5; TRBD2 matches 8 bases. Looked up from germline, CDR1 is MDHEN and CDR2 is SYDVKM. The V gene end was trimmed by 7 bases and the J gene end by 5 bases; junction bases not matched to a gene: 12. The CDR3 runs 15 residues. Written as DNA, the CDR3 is TGTGCCAGCAAGCACGGGGGGGACTTTTTGGAGACCCAGTACTTC. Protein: CASKHGGDFLETQYF.

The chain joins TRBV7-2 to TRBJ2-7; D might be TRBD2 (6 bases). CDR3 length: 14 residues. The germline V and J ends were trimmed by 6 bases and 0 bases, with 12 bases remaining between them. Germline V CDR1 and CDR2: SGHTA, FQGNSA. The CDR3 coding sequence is TGTGCCAGCAGGGAGGCCGGGAGCTCCTACGAGCAGTACTTC. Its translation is CASREAGSSYEQYF.